This is a list of T cell receptor beta chains from one sample in a study of spatial heterogeneity in lung cancer. TCRdb ran MiXCR on the 5' RACE reads and lists one entry per CDR3 protein. The sample contains about 50,000 distinct CDR3 sequences, under 8% of which appear only once. The sample consisted of PBMCs, taken at follow-up. Receptors were obtained from a female donor with early-stage non-small cell lung cancer. CDR3s include the opening cysteine and the closing phenylalanine or tryptophan. The D gene is left open where the match is weak. Size is stated for part of the rows, as once, few or many counts, or as a class when the clone is expanded.

size: NA; D: TRBD1; J: TRBJ1-1; V: TRBV29-1; DNA: TGCAGCGTTGAAGTCTTTTCCTTAAGTGGCGCAGGGGGCATTAACACTGAAGCTTTCTTT; CDR3: CSVEVFSLSGAGGINTEAFF
size: few; D: TRBD2; J: TRBJ2-1; V: TRBV7-8; DNA: TGTGCCAGCAGCACCGGGACTAGCGGATGGAATGAGCAGTTCTTC; CDR3: CASSTGTSGWNEQFF
size: few; D: NA; J: TRBJ2-1; V: TRBV4-2; DNA: TGTGCCAGCAGCCAAGAAGGCGGGGCGAGCTCCTACAATGAGCAGTTCTTC; CDR3: CASSQEGGASSYNEQFF
size: few; D: NA; J: TRBJ2-7; V: TRBV7-7; DNA: TGTGCCAGCAGTTCCGGGGATCGTAGCGAGCAGTACTTC; CDR3: CASSSGDRSEQYF
size: few; D: NA; J: TRBJ1-5; V: TRBV12-5; DNA: TGTGCTAGTGGTTTGGAGCCCTCTCGGCCCCAGCATTTT; CDR3: CASGLEPSRPQHF
size: many; D: NA; J: TRBJ1-2; V: TRBV7-2; DNA: TGTGCCAGCAGCCCGGCGGAAGGGCGTGCCTATGGCTACACCTTC; CDR3: CASSPAEGRAYGYTF
size: many; D: NA; J: TRBJ1-3; V: TRBV6-5; DNA: TGTGCCAGCAGTTTAGCGGGTTCAGGAAACACCATATATTTT; CDR3: CASSLAGSGNTIYF
size: few; D: NA; J: TRBJ1-2; V: TRBV7-2; DNA: TGTGCCAGCAGCCGGCCTCCTAACTATGGCTACACCTTC; CDR3: CASSRPPNYGYTF
size: NA; D: TRBD1; J: TRBJ2-7; V: TRBV10-2; DNA: TGCGCCAGCAGGCCAACACAGGGGGCTTACGAGCAGTACTTC; CDR3: CASRPTQGAYEQYF
size: NA; D: TRBD2; J: TRBJ2-5; V: TRBV14; DNA: TGTGCCAGCAGCCGGGGGACTAGCGGCCGGCAAGAGACCCAGTACTTC; CDR3: CASSRGTSGRQETQYF
size: many; D: NA; J: TRBJ2-5; V: TRBV5-1; DNA: TGCGCCAGCAGCTTGCGACAGGTACAAGAGACCCAGTACTTC; CDR3: CASSLRQVQETQYF
size: many; D: NA; J: TRBJ1-4; V: TRBV27; DNA: TGTGCCAGCAGTTTAAGGGTGACAGCGCCCGAAAAACTGTTTTTT; CDR3: CASSLRVTAPEKLFF
size: few; D: TRBD1; J: TRBJ2-3; V: TRBV4-1; DNA: TGCGCCAGCAGCCAAATGGGACAGGGGGCCGCAGATACGCAGTATTTT; CDR3: CASSQMGQGAADTQYF
size: many; D: NA; J: TRBJ1-1; V: TRBV7-9; DNA: TGTGCCAGCAGCCGGGGGGCTCAATTTGAAGCTTTCTTT; CDR3: CASSRGAQFEAFF
size: NA; D: NA; J: TRBJ1-5; V: TRBV6-5; DNA: TGTGCCAGCAGCCGAAGCCTAACAGGGAATCAGCCCCAGCATTTT; CDR3: CASSRSLTGNQPQHF
size: many; D: NA; J: TRBJ1-2; V: TRBV28; DNA: TGTGCCAGCAGCCCGGTAGAAAGGGACGCCTATGGCTACACCTTC; CDR3: CASSPVERDAYGYTF
size: many; D: NA; J: TRBJ2-7; V: TRBV5-1; DNA: TGCGCCAGCAGCTTGGACGGGACGAGGAGCTCCTACGAGCAGTACTTC; CDR3: CASSLDGTRSSYEQYF
size: many; D: NA; J: TRBJ1-5; V: TRBV6-2/TRBV6-3; DNA: TGTGCCAGCATTCCCCGGGGGGCTGCTAATCAGCCCCAGCATTTT; CDR3: CASIPRGAANQPQHF
size: few; D: NA; J: TRBJ2-5; V: TRBV11-2; DNA: TGTGCCAGCAGCCTCCTATCTCAAGAGACCCAGTACTTC; CDR3: CASSLLSQETQYF
size: many; D: NA; J: TRBJ2-4; V: TRBV5-1; DNA: TGCGCCAGCAGCTTGGGTTCGGTCGGGATAGCCAAAAACATTCAGTACTTC; CDR3: CASSLGSVGIAKNIQYF
size: few; D: NA; J: TRBJ2-7; V: TRBV7-2; DNA: TGTGCCAGCAGCTTACCGCGCAGATACGAGCAGTACTTC; CDR3: CASSLPRRYEQYF
size: NA; D: TRBD1; J: TRBJ2-3; V: TRBV6-6; DNA: TGTGCCAGCAGTTACGGAAGGACAGGCTACACAGATACGCAGTATTTT; CDR3: CASSYGRTGYTDTQYF
size: few; D: NA; J: TRBJ2-3; V: TRBV5-4; DNA: TGTGCCAGCAGGATGGCAGGGACAGATACGCAGTATTTT; CDR3: CASRMAGTDTQYF
size: many; D: TRBD2; J: TRBJ2-5; V: TRBV5-6; DNA: TGTGCCAGCAGCTTGGTAGCGGGGGGGCGAGAGACCCAGTACTTC; CDR3: CASSLVAGGRETQYF
size: NA; D: NA; J: TRBJ1-1; V: TRBV5-4; DNA: TGTGCCACTACCTCTCCGGGACGCGCGAACACTGAAGCTTTCTTT; CDR3: CATTSPGRANTEAFF
size: many; D: NA; J: TRBJ1-1; V: TRBV7-9; DNA: TGTGCCAGCAGCCACGAAATCTTT; CDR3: CASSHEIF
size: many; D: NA; J: TRBJ2-7; V: TRBV28; DNA: TGTGCCAGCAGTTTAACAGTTCCCTACGAGCAGTACTTC; CDR3: CASSLTVPYEQYF
size: many; D: NA; J: TRBJ2-7; V: TRBV28; DNA: TGTGCCAGCAGAACCAGCTACGAGCAGTACTTC; CDR3: CASRTSYEQYF
size: few; D: NA; J: TRBJ1-5; V: TRBV2; DNA: TGTGCCAGCAGTGATGCGGTTAGCAATCAGCCCCAGCATTTT; CDR3: CASSDAVSNQPQHF
size: few; D: NA; J: TRBJ1-1; V: TRBV7-9; DNA: TGTGCCAGCAGCTTCTGGACAGAGAACACTGAAGCTTTCTTT; CDR3: CASSFWTENTEAFF
size: once; D: NA; J: TRBJ1-6; V: TRBV2; DNA: TGTGCCAGTAAAGAGGGGGTATACTCACCCCTCCACTTT; CDR3: CASKEGVYSPLHF
size: few; D: NA; J: TRBJ2-3; V: TRBV3-1; DNA: TGTGCCAGCAGCCCCCGCACAGATACGCAGTATTTT; CDR3: CASSPRTDTQYF
size: few; D: NA; J: TRBJ2-6; V: TRBV7-9; DNA: TGTGCCACCTTCGGAGGGGGCGCTGGGGCCAACGTCCTGACTTTC; CDR3: CATFGGGAGANVLTF
size: many; D: NA; J: TRBJ2-2; V: TRBV12-3/TRBV12-4; DNA: TGTGCCAGCAGATTCAGGGGAGGGCTAACCGGGGAGCTGTTTTTT; CDR3: CASRFRGGLTGELFF
size: NA; D: NA; J: TRBJ1-2; V: TRBV6-6; DNA: TGTGCCAGCAAGGGTACAAACTATGGCTACACCTTC; CDR3: CASKGTNYGYTF
size: many; D: NA; J: TRBJ2-1; V: TRBV3-1; DNA: TGTGCCAGCAGCATTACGACAAGGGCCCTCAGAAGTGAGCAGTTCTTC; CDR3: CASSITTRALRSEQFF
size: NA; D: TRBD1; J: TRBJ1-2; V: TRBV20-1; DNA: TGCAGTGCTCAGGACAGGGTCGGAAATGGCTACACCTTC; CDR3: CSAQDRVGNGYTF
size: many; D: NA; J: TRBJ1-3; V: TRBV29-1; DNA: TGCAGCGTTGAACAGGGCTCTGGAAACACCATATATTTT; CDR3: CSVEQGSGNTIYF
size: NA; D: NA; J: TRBJ1-6; V: TRBV3-1; DNA: TGTGCCAGCAGCCAAGGGGCCAGGGTGAGTTCACCCCTCCACTTT; CDR3: CASSQGARVSSPLHF
size: many; D: NA; J: TRBJ2-2; V: TRBV20-1; DNA: TGCAGTGCTAGTAGGGGGTACAGCCGGGAGCTGTTTTTT; CDR3: CSASRGYSRELFF
size: NA; D: TRBD2; J: TRBJ2-5; V: TRBV7-2; DNA: TGTGCCAGCAGCTTAAGCGGGGGGCCGGGAGGGACCCAGTACTTC; CDR3: CASSLSGGPGGTQYF
size: many; D: NA; J: TRBJ2-5; V: TRBV5-1; DNA: TGCGCCAGCAGCTTGGCCTCCAGGGGAAAAGAGACCCAGTACTTC; CDR3: CASSLASRGKETQYF
size: NA; D: NA; J: TRBJ1-4; V: TRBV2; DNA: TGTGCCAGCAGTGGTTTGGGGGCTCAAAAACTGTTTTTT; CDR3: CASSGLGAQKLFF
size: NA; D: NA; J: TRBJ2-3; V: TRBV20-1; DNA: TGCAGTGCTAGTGTAAGCGCAGATACGCAGTATTTT; CDR3: CSASVSADTQYF
size: few; D: NA; J: TRBJ2-1; V: TRBV20-1; DNA: TGCAGTGCTAGGGCCGGGCTTAACTCCTACAATGAGCAGTTCTTC; CDR3: CSARAGLNSYNEQFF
size: NA; D: NA; J: TRBJ1-6; V: TRBV5-1; DNA: TGCGCCAGCAGCTTGTCCGAACAGGGAAATTCACCCCTCCACTTT; CDR3: CASSLSEQGNSPLHF
size: many; D: TRBD2; J: TRBJ2-1; V: TRBV12-3/TRBV12-4; DNA: TGTGCCGACGGGGGGAACTACAATGAGCAGTTCTTC; CDR3: CADGGNYNEQFF
size: NA; D: NA; J: TRBJ2-6; V: TRBV2; DNA: TGTGCCAGCAGTGTAAGGAGCTCTGGGGCCAACGTCCTGACTTTC; CDR3: CASSVRSSGANVLTF
size: many; D: NA; J: TRBJ2-2; V: TRBV13; DNA: TGTGCCAGCAGCGGATCCGGGGAGGACACCGGGGAGCTGTTTTTT; CDR3: CASSGSGEDTGELFF
size: few; D: NA; J: TRBJ2-7; V: TRBV4-1; DNA: TGCGCCAGCAGTCAGACTAGCTCCTACGAGCAGTACTTC; CDR3: CASSQTSSYEQYF
size: few; D: NA; J: TRBJ2-5; V: TRBV12-3/TRBV12-4; DNA: TGTGCCAGTAATAGGGGGGACACACAAGAGACCCAGTACTTC; CDR3: CASNRGDTQETQYF